These 28 T cell receptor beta chains originate from one sample sequenced in a study of blood T cells in healthy people across ages. A J-beta primer mix and a sample-barcoded 5' primer were used in a second PCR of about 7 to 12 cycles. One entry per CDR3 protein results from TCRdb running MiXCR on the 5' RACE reads. The data hold 1,300,000 or so distinct CDR3 sequences, with approximately 59% observed a single time. Source material: blood. Every receptor here comes from a man aged 18 to 30 in good health.

This clonotype was found many times. The genes are TRBV27 and TRBJ2-5, with 11 positions matching TRBD2. Per germline, CDR1 MNHEY and CDR2 SMNVEV (reference sequence). With V trimmed by 6 bases and J by 1 base, 4 bases remained unmatched. The CDR3 totals 15 residues. CDR3 coding DNA: TGTGCCAGCAGCTTAGGGACTAGCGGCCAAGAGACCCAGTACTTC. Amino acids: CASSLGTSGQETQYF.

The rearrangement joins TRBV29-1 to TRBJ2-3; 9 bases agree with TRBD1. The V gene end was trimmed by 4 bases and the J gene end by 2 bases; junction bases not matched to a gene: 4. Germline assignment: CDR1 SQVTM and CDR2 ANQGSEA. The length of the CDR3 is 14 residues. This CDR3 reads CSVAWTGVTDTQYF. The CDR3, as DNA: TGCAGCGTTGCGTGGACAGGGGTCACAGATACGCAGTATTTT.

This clonotype was counted a few times. This chain links TRBV12-3 or TRBV12-4 with TRBJ2-2; the D is unclear. The CDR3 runs 13 residues. Trimming removed 4 bases from V and 1 base from J, with 4 bases in between. CDR3 bases: TGTGCCAGCAGTTCGGAGAACACCGGGGAGCTGTTTTTT. It encodes CASSSENTGELFF.

The chain links TRBV4-1 to TRBJ1-5, with no clear D. Trimming cost V 2 bases and J 7 bases, with 9 bases left between them. The germline gives CDR1 MGHRA, CDR2 YSYEKL. The CDR3 totals 13 residues. For the CDR3, the DNA is TGCGCCAGCAGCCAAAGGGTGGGCCAGCCCCAGCATTTT. This sequence encodes CASSQRVGQPQHF.

This clonotype was counted a few times. This sequence joins TRBV6-5 and TRBJ2-1; D gene unclear. The germline gives CDR1 MNHEY, CDR2 SVGAGI. The CDR3 is made up of 12 amino acids. The V gene lost 0 bases and the J gene lost 8 bases, with 5 bases spanning the gap. The CDR3 bases are TGTGCCAGCAGTTACTCCGGCCATGAGCAGTTCTTC. Translating gives CASSYSGHEQFF.

This clonotype was recorded only once. This sequence joins TRBV11-2 and TRBJ2-1; maybe TRBD2 (6 bases). V was cut by 5 bases and J by 9 bases, with 23 bases left in between. CDR1 is SGHAT, CDR2 FQNNGV, per germline. CDR3 size: 16 residues. In DNA, the CDR3 is TGTGCCAGCAGCGCCCAAGGGACTGAAGATCTAGGTGAGCAGTTCTTC. Its protein is CASSAQGTEDLGEQFF.

On this clonotype: An end of the junction differs from the germline gene, which may be a read error. The V gene is TRBV20-1, the J gene TRBJ2-7; D possibly corresponds to TRBD2 (6 bases). The CDR3 totals 16 residues. Germline V gives CDR1 DFQATT, CDR2 SNEGSKA (reference sequence). In nucleotides, the CDR3 is TGCGGTGCTAGAGATATGGGGCTCGCGGGGCGGGGAGAGCAGTACTTC. Translating it yields CGARDMGLAGRGEQYF.

This CDR3 is CSVERDLGAHEQYF. In DNA, the CDR3 is TGCAGCGTCGAAAGGGATTTAGGCGCTCATGAGCAGTACTTC. This chain connects TRBV29-1 to TRBJ2-5; D is undetermined. The CDR3 runs 14 residues. The V gene lost 6 bases and the J gene lost 11 bases, with 25 bases spanning the gap. The germline V gene has CDR1 SQVTM and CDR2 ANQGSEA.

In its sample, this clonotype was seen once. V and J are TRBV20-1 and TRBJ1-1, with TRBD1 as a possible D gene (5 bases). Germline values: CDR1 DFQATT, CDR2 SNEGSKA (reference sequence). Trimming took 2 bases from V and 7 from J, leaving 14 bases between them. The CDR3 has 13 amino acids. The CDR3 bases are TGCAGTGCTAGACTTTTCGGACAACATGAAGCTTTCTTT. Its translation is CSARLFGQHEAFF.

The CDR3 loop reads CSVVTSGRVRGELFF. CDR3 nucleotides: TGCAGCGTTGTAACTAGCGGGAGAGTCAGGGGGGAGCTGTTTTTT. The chain uses TRBV29-1 and TRBJ2-2, with TRBD2 matching 11 bases. The V gene's germline CDR1 is SQVTM and CDR2 ANQGSEA. This CDR3 has 15 residues. After removal of 4 bases from V and 8 bases from J, the junction contained 9 bases not matched to a gene.

This chain connects TRBV3-1 to TRBJ1-2; a weak D match, TRBD1 (6 bases). The CDR3 is made up of 15 amino acids. V was trimmed by 4 bases and J by 6 bases, leaving 18 bases between them. Germline CDR1 LGHDT, CDR2 YNNKEL (reference sequence). The CDR3 sequence is CASSPRERGTHGYTF. CDR3 nucleotides: TGTGCCAGCAGCCCGAGGGAGAGGGGGACCCATGGCTACACCTTC.

Many counts were recorded for this clonotype. The chain recombines TRBV10-3 with TRBJ2-4; 8 nucleotides match TRBD1. Germline V CDR1 and CDR2: ENHRY, SYGVKD. The CDR3 consists of 15 residues. Trimming at V came to 2 bases and at J to 7 bases, leaving 7 bases not matched to a gene. The CDR3 here is CAISEGSGQVNIQYF. The CDR3 bases are TGTGCCATCAGTGAGGGCTCGGGACAGGTGAACATTCAGTACTTC.

The rearrangement links TRBV27 to TRBJ2-1; TRBD1 or TRBD2 may be the D gene (5 bases each). V lost 7 bases, J lost 0 bases, and 13 bases lay in between. This CDR3 spans 15 amino acids. CDR1 is MNHEY, CDR2 SMNVEV, per germline (reference sequence). This CDR3 reads CASNGIDSSYNEQFF. The CDR3 DNA follows: TGTGCCAGCAACGGGATTGACAGCTCCTACAATGAGCAGTTCTTC.

This rearrangement joins TRBV27 to TRBJ2-1; D assignment may be TRBD1 or TRBD2 (5 bases each). Germline V gene data show CDR1 as MNHEY and CDR2 as SMNVEV (reference sequence). Between the trimmed V and J ends, which lost 8 bases and 3 bases, there was a span of 17 bases. This CDR3 contains 15 residues. The CDR3 sequence: CASGHSVGRYNEQFF. DNA for the CDR3: TGTGCCAGCGGTCATAGCGTGGGGCGCTACAATGAGCAGTTCTTC.

The rearrangement joins TRBV28 to TRBJ2-1; D remains ambiguous. The CDR3 runs 15 residues. V was shortened by 5 bases and J by 2 bases, with 13 bases between the two germline ends. In germline, CDR1 is MDHEN, CDR2 SYDVKM. The CDR3 loop is CASSRQDGAYNEQFF. In nucleotides, the CDR3 is TGTGCCAGCAGTAGGCAGGACGGTGCCTACAATGAGCAGTTCTTC.

This clonotype was counted only a few times. The chain carries TRBV20-1 and TRBJ2-7; D is unresolved. Per germline, CDR1 DFQATT and CDR2 SNEGSKA (reference sequence). This CDR3 has 13 residues. Trimming took off 5 bases at V and 3 bases at J, with 14 bases between the two ends. CDR3 sequence: CSAFAPRRYEQYF. The CDR3 bases are TGCAGTGCTTTTGCCCCCAGACGCTACGAGCAGTACTTC.

The chain employs TRBV28 and TRBJ2-3; TRBD1 is a possible D gene (5 bases). Per the germline V gene, CDR1 is MDHEN and CDR2 is SYDVKM. V dropped 8 bases and J dropped 2 bases, with 20 bases sitting between them. The CDR3 loop spans 16 amino acids. The CDR3 protein is CASPMGQSGDTDTQYF. DNA of the CDR3: TGTGCCAGCCCAATGGGGCAGAGTGGGGACACAGATACGCAGTATTTT.

The chain uses TRBV20-1 and TRBJ1-5; TRBD1 matches at 8 bases. The CDR3 runs to 14 residues. Germline CDR1 reads DFQATT; CDR2 reads SNEGSKA (reference sequence). The V segment lost 4 bases and the J segment 3 bases; nucleotides outside the gene matches: 5. The CDR3 reads CSATQGQDNQPQHF. CDR3 coding DNA: TGCAGTGCTACCCAGGGACAGGACAATCAGCCCCAGCATTTT.

CDR3 DNA sequence: TGTGCCAGCAGGCCTCAGGGGAACTATGGCTACACCTTC. Encoded protein: CASRPQGNYGYTF. This rearrangement joins TRBV6-6 to TRBJ1-2; TRBD1 is a possible D gene (6 bases). Germline V gene lookup returns CDR1 MNHNY and CDR2 SVGAGI (reference sequence). CDR3 length equals 13 residues. With 6 bases removed from V and 2 bases from J, the gap between germline ends came to 10 bases.

This clonotype was picked up one time. The rearrangement joins TRBV11-2 to TRBJ2-5, with 8 bases fitting TRBD2. Looked up from germline, CDR1 is SGHAT and CDR2 is FQNNGV. V lost 6 bases, J lost 1 base, and 16 bases stayed unmatched. CDR3 length equals 18 residues. CDR3 region: CASRYWPRLAGLQETQYF. The CDR3 DNA reads TGTGCCAGCAGATATTGGCCGAGGTTAGCGGGGCTCCAAGAGACCCAGTACTTC.

The rearrangement links TRBV5-1 to TRBJ2-7; tentatively, D is TRBD2 (6 bases). The CDR3 covers 15 residues. Trimming pared 0 bases from V and 0 bases from J, leaving 10 bases between. The V gene's germline CDR1 is SGHRS and CDR2 YFSETQ. In DNA form, the CDR3 reads TGCGCCAGCAGCTTGGGGGGGGACTTCTCCTACGAGCAGTACTTC. Protein: CASSLGGDFSYEQYF.

V gene TRBV27 combines with J gene TRBJ2-1, with D possibly TRBD2 on 5 matching bases. The CDR3 extends over 14 amino acids. V was shortened by 6 bases and J by 3 bases, with 12 bases between the two germline ends. CDR1 is MNHEY, CDR2 SMNVEV, per germline (reference sequence). CDR3 loop: CASRDLALYNEQFF. The CDR3 DNA is TGTGCCAGCAGGGACTTAGCGCTCTACAATGAGCAGTTCTTC.

The V call is TRBV10-3, the J call TRBJ2-1; D remains ambiguous. With 4 bases removed from V and 6 bases from J, the gap between germline ends came to 16 bases. This CDR3 region has 15 residues. Looked up from germline, CDR1 is ENHRY and CDR2 is SYGVKD. The CDR3 reads CAISGKSQGFNEQFF. The DNA of the CDR3 is TGTGCCATCAGTGGAAAATCCCAAGGCTTCAATGAGCAGTTCTTC.

The genes are TRBV11-2 and TRBJ2-7; 8 nucleotides line up with TRBD1. In germline, CDR1 is SGHAT, CDR2 FQNNGV. The CDR3 length is 17 residues. V dropped 3 bases and J dropped 0; count of bases not matched to a gene: 10. CDR3 nucleotides: TGTGCCAGCAGCTTGTTTACAGGGGGATCCTACTCCTACGAGCAGTACTTC. Its translation is CASSLFTGGSYSYEQYF.

The gene calls are TRBV28 and TRBJ2-1, with 8 bases matching TRBD1. The CDR3 has 13 residues. The V gene's germline CDR1 is MDHEN and CDR2 SYDVKM. The ends lost 10 bases at V and 4 bases at J; junction bases unmatched: 6. This chain's CDR3 is CATHRDRYNEQFF. The CDR3 bases are TGTGCCACTCACCGGGACAGGTACAATGAGCAGTTCTTC.

V usage is TRBV7-6 and J usage is TRBJ2-3; 7 positions agree with TRBD2. The CDR3 is 13 amino acids. V shed 5 bases, J shed 7 bases, and the junction held 6 bases outside the gene matches. Looked up from germline, CDR1 is SGHVS and CDR2 is FNYEAQ. CDR3 protein: CASSGGTTYTQYF. CDR3 DNA: TGTGCCAGCAGCGGGGGGACTACGTATACGCAGTATTTT.

The V and J genes are TRBV4-1 and TRBJ2-7; unclear D gene. Trimming removed 2 bases from V and 1 base from J, with 12 bases in between. Germline V lookup: CDR1 MGHRA, CDR2 YSYEKL. This CDR3 region has 15 residues. The CDR3 here is CASSQTASLSYEQYF. CDR3 sequence (DNA): TGCGCCAGCAGCCAAACGGCCAGTCTTTCCTACGAGCAGTACTTC.

This chain connects TRBV20-1 to TRBJ2-5, with TRBD1 as a possible D gene (6 bases). The J call may be wrong; the DNA end is better matched by TRBJ2-7. The CDR3 is made up of 13 amino acids. CDR1 and CDR2 (germline): DFQATT, SNEGSKA (reference sequence). The chain's CDR3 is CSAFRDTLYEQYF. As DNA, the CDR3 is TGCAGTGCTTTCCGGGACACACTGTACGAGCAGTACTTC.